This T cell receptor (beta chain) is from a study of blood T cell repertoires in COVID-19. In the original processing: It was from reference gene primer amplification that nucleated cell counts were estimated. Assay used: immunoSEQ multiplex PCR; TCRdb lists only in-frame clones, some missing. V and J calls and clone size follow that table, whereas D and trimming were derived from the DNA. The data contain over 150,000 clones, about nine tenths of them singletons. J gave up 4 bases and V 0 bases, and 6 bases lay outside the gene matches. This CDR3 region has 16 residues. Germline V gene lookup returns CDR1 SGHNT and CDR2 YYREEE (reference sequence).

The sequence was collected from a woman between 55 and 75 years old who had recovered from COVID-19. The source material was peripheral blood. The chain links TRBV5-4 to TRBJ2-1; TRBD2 agrees at 8 bases. The CDR3 loop is CASSLAGGPGYNEQFF. CDR3 sequence (DNA): TGTGCCAGCAGCTTGGCGGGGGGGCCAGGATACAATGAGCAGTTCTTC. Full variable domain (missing parts from reference TRBV5-4 and TRBJ2-1): ETGVTQSPTHLIKTRGQQVTLRCSSQSGHNTVSWYQQALGQGPQFIFQYYREEENGRGNFPPRFSGLQFPNYSSELNVNALELDDSALYLCASSLAGGPGYNEQFFGPGTRLTVL.